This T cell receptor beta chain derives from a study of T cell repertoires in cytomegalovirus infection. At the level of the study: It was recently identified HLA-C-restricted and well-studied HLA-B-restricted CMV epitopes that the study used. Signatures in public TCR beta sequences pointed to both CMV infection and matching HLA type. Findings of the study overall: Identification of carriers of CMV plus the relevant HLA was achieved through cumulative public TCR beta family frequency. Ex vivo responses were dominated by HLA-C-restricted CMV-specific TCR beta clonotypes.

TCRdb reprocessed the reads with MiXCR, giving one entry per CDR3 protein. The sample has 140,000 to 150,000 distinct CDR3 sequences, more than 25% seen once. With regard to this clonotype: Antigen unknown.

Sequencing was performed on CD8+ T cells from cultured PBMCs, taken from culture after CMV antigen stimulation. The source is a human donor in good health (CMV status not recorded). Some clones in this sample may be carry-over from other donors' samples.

The CDR3 nucleotides read TGTGCCAGCAGTCGGACAGGGGCTACCTACGAGCAGTACTTC. It is translated as CASSRTGATYEQYF. The rearrangement uses TRBV28 and TRBJ2-7; TRBD1 agrees at 9 bases. Germline trimming cut 5 bases from V and 2 bases from J; bases unmatched to any gene: 4. Per the germline V gene, CDR1 is MDHEN and CDR2 is SYDVKM. CDR3 length: 14 residues.